Following are 9 T cell receptor beta chains from one sample sequenced in a study of beta chain features in type 1 diabetes. General study findings and limits: The study found moderately but significantly shorter TCRB CDR3s in all four CD4+ subsets of Type 1 diabetes patients.

Investigators reverse transcribed all isolated RNA, so they sequenced expressed TCRB transcripts. Data came from immunoSEQ multiplex PCR; TCRdb stores just in-frame clones and leaves some out. The table shows about 650,000 clones, with 9.5% to 15% occurring only once. The antigens these receptors bind are not known. Material for sequencing was naive CD4+ T cells from blood. The receptors originated from a man aged 25-45 years with type 1 diabetes.

This clone was observed a few times. The V gene is TRBV7-9, the J gene TRBJ1-2; weak D call: TRBD1 (6 bases). The V gene lost 5 bases and the J gene lost 3 bases, with 16 bases spanning the gap. This CDR3 comprises 15 residues. The germline V gene encodes CDR1 SEHNR and CDR2 FQNEAQ (reference sequence). The CDR3 DNA sequence: TGTGCCAGCAGCGGACGGGACAATCGGGACTATGGCTACACCTTC. Protein product: CASSGRDNRDYGYTF. Full variable domain (outside the CDR3, taken from reference TRBV7-9 and TRBJ1-2): DTGVSQNPRHKITKRGQNVTFRCDPISEHNRLYWYRQTLGQGPEFLTYFQNEAQLEKSRLLSDRFSAERPKGSFSTLEIQRTEQGDSAMYLCASSGRDNRDYGYTFGSGTRLTVV.

The CDR3, as DNA: TGTGCCAGCAGTTTATTGTCCGGGTACAATCAGCCCCAGCATTTT. This gives the protein CASSLLSGYNQPQHF. The V gene is TRBV28, the J gene TRBJ1-5, with no clear D. Germline CDR1 is MDHEN and CDR2 is SYDVKM. V lost 1 base and J 3 bases, leaving 10 bases between the germline ends. This CDR3 has 15 residues.

The genes are TRBV9 and TRBJ1-2; D is perhaps TRBD1 (5 bases). The CDR3 loop spans 13 amino acids. Trimming shortened V by 4 bases and J by 11 bases, and 18 bases separated the two germline ends. Germline assignment: CDR1 SGDLS and CDR2 YYNGEE. The CDR3 here is CASSTSNAGEYTF. CDR3 DNA sequence: TGTGCCAGCAGCACGAGCAACGCGGGGGAATACACCTTC.

The chain uses TRBV9 and TRBJ1-5; D unresolved. V lost 4 bases and J lost 3, with 14 bases in between. The CDR3 is 15 residues long. Germline V gene data show CDR1 as SGDLS and CDR2 as YYNGEE. The CDR3 nucleotides read TGTGCCAGCAGCCCAACAGCTGAAGTCAATCAGCCCCAGCATTTT. Protein product: CASSPTAEVNQPQHF.

The table lists this clone with a few counts. The chain recombines TRBV11-2 with TRBJ2-5, with D maybe TRBD2 (6 bases). Per the germline V gene, CDR1 is SGHAT and CDR2 is FQNNGV. CDR3 length: 12 residues. V was cut by 4 bases and J by 11 bases, with 14 bases left in between. The CDR3 DNA reads TGTGCCAGCAGCTCTGTCGGGAGCCAGCAGTACTTC. It specifies CASSSVGSQQYF.

This clone was seen a few times. The genes are TRBV14 and TRBJ2-5; TRBD1 might be the D (6 bases). This CDR3 has 18 amino acids. The V gene lost 1 base and the J gene lost 0 bases, with 18 bases spanning the gap. Germline V CDR1 and CDR2: SGHDN, FVKESK. CDR3 nucleotides: TGTGCCAGCAGCCAAGGGGGTCAGGGGTCGTGGTACCAAGAGACCCAGTACTTC. This encodes CASSQGGQGSWYQETQYF.

The table lists this clone with a few counts. The chain joins TRBV14 to TRBJ2-3; unclear D gene. Germline V gene sequence: CDR1 SGHDN, CDR2 FVKESK. The CDR3 extends over 14 amino acids. V shed 0 bases and J shed 7 bases, with 11 bases lying between them. CDR3 DNA sequence: TGTGCCAGCAGCCAAGACGGAAGGAGTTATACGCAGTATTTT. Its translation is CASSQDGRSYTQYF.

The gene calls are TRBV5-4 and TRBJ2-3, with 9 bases aligning to TRBD2. V trimming: 4 bases; J trimming: 3 bases; junction bases outside the gene matches: 6. The CDR3 loop spans 15 amino acids. Germline V CDR1 and CDR2: SGHNT, YYREEE (reference sequence). The CDR3 sequence is CASSIGSGGTDTQYF. Here the CDR3 DNA reads TGTGCCAGCAGCATAGGTAGCGGGGGTACAGATACGCAGTATTTT.

The J gene is TRBJ1-1, the V gene TRBV14; D unresolved. Trimming left V 1 base short and J 1 base short, with 4 bases between. CDR3 length equals 13 residues. The germline CDR1 and CDR2 sequences are SGHDN and FVKESK. The CDR3 is CASSQGRNTEAFF. CDR3 sequence (DNA): TGTGCCAGCAGCCAAGGAAGGAACACTGAAGCTTTCTTT. Based on the CDR3 plus reference TRBV14 and TRBJ1-1, the full variable domain is EAGVTQFPSHSVIEKGQTVTLRCDPISGHDNLYWYRRVMGKEIKFLLHFVKESKQDESGMPNNRFLAERTGGTYSTLKVQPAELEDSGVYFCASSQGRNTEAFFGQGTRLTVV.